These 20 T cell receptor beta chains were sequenced from one sample in a study of blood T cells in healthy people across ages. Through a sample-barcoded 5' primer and a J-beta primer mix, a second PCR was run for roughly 7 to 11 cycles. TCRdb re-called the 5' RACE reads with MiXCR, one entry per CDR3 protein. The data show hundreds of thousands of distinct CDR3 sequences, 40% to 50% seen once. Sequencing was carried out using blood. The receptors here all came from a man between 60 and 75 years old in good health.

The chain uses TRBV10-3 and TRBJ2-5, with TRBD2 identical over 10 bases. The DNA end is more similar to TRBJ2-1, so the J call may be wrong. Per the germline V gene, CDR1 is ENHRY and CDR2 is SYGVKD. CDR3 length: 17 residues. The CDR3 coding sequence is TGTGCCATCAGTGAGACTCAGCGGGGGGGACCTCAAGAGACCCAGTTCTTC. This codes for CAISETQRGGPQETQFF.

This clonotype was seen a single time. The chain joins TRBV6-2 or TRBV6-3 to TRBJ2-5; D remains unclear. The J call is doubtful: the DNA matches TRBJ2-4 better. The length of the CDR3 is 15 residues. The germline V gene has CDR1 MNHEY and CDR2 SVGEGT. CDR3 residues: CASSSHRLAKNIQYF. CDR3 coding DNA: TGTGCCAGCTCTTCTCACAGACTAGCCAAAAACATTCAGTACTTC.

This clonotype showed up just a few times. The genes are TRBV7-9 and TRBJ2-1; the match to TRBD1 covers 9 bases. Germline trimming cut 1 base from V and 8 bases from J; bases unmatched to any gene: 9. Germline V gene lookup returns CDR1 SEHNR and CDR2 FQNEAQ (reference sequence). CDR3 length: 16 amino acids. In DNA form, the CDR3 reads TGTGCCAGCAGCTTAGGGGGGACAGGGACGTTCGATGAGCAGTTCTTC. Translation gives CASSLGGTGTFDEQFF.

This clonotype was seen only a few times. V and J are TRBV6-6 and TRBJ2-7; 10 nucleotides line up with TRBD1. V lost 6 bases and J lost 1; bases outside the gene matches: 12. Germline-derived CDR1 and CDR2 are MNHNY and SVGAGI (reference sequence). The length of the CDR3 is 17 residues. The CDR3 nucleotides read TGTGCCAGCAGAACTGACAGGGGGCTTGAGGAATCCTACGAGCAGTACTTC. It encodes CASRTDRGLEESYEQYF.

The V and J genes are TRBV5-8 and TRBJ2-5; 7 bases align to TRBD1. V was pared by 6 bases and J by 2 bases, with 4 bases of the junction left unmatched. Germline CDR1 SGHTS, CDR2 YDEGEE. The CDR3 length is 13 residues. DNA for the CDR3: TGTGCCAGCAACCAGGGACAGCAAGAGACCCAGTACTTC. As protein: CASNQGQQETQYF.

A few counts support this clonotype. V and J are TRBV9 and TRBJ2-7, with unresolved D. The ends were cut back, 0 bases at V and 2 bases at J, with 12 bases in the middle. The germline gives CDR1 SGDLS, CDR2 YYNGEE. This CDR3 is built from 15 residues. Here the CDR3 DNA reads TGTGCCAGCAGCGTAGCTGGCTCGAAGACCTACGAGCAGTACTTC. Protein product: CASSVAGSKTYEQYF. The full variable domain, rest sourced from reference TRBV9 and TRBJ2-7, is DSGVTQTPKHLITATGQRVTLRCSPRSGDLSVYWYQQSLDQGLQFLIQYYNGEERAKGNILERFSAQQFPDLHSELNLSSLELGDSALYFCASSVAGSKTYEQYFGPGTRLTVT.

This clonotype has ten or more counts. The chain combines TRBV28 with TRBJ2-1; 7 bases agree with TRBD2. Germline CDR1 reads MDHEN; CDR2 reads SYDVKM. The CDR3 runs to 15 residues. V shed 6 bases, J shed 6 bases, and the junction held 11 bases outside the gene matches. The CDR3 is CASSSVGGERNEQFF. CDR3 in DNA: TGTGCCAGCAGCAGTGTGGGGGGGGAACGCAATGAGCAGTTCTTC.

This clonotype was observed a few times. The chain carries TRBV2 and TRBJ1-1; possibly TRBD1 for D (6 bases). Germline-derived CDR1 and CDR2 are SNHLY and FYNNEI. The CDR3 loop spans 14 amino acids. Trimming took off 6 bases at V and 1 base at J, with 12 bases between the two ends. DNA for the CDR3: TGTGCCAGCAGACTTAACAGGGAGAACACTGAAGCTTTCTTT. It encodes CASRLNRENTEAFF.

This sequence joins TRBV27 and TRBJ2-1; no clear D. This CDR3 comprises 14 residues. In germline, CDR1 is MNHEY, CDR2 SMNVEV (reference sequence). Trimming took off 2 bases at V and 6 bases at J, with 11 bases between the two ends. The CDR3 DNA reads as TGTGCCAGCAGTTTAATCCCCCGCAGCAATGAGCAGTTCTTC. It codes for CASSLIPRSNEQFF.

This clonotype has more than one count but fewer than ten. This chain uses TRBV20-1 with TRBJ1-4; 7 bases match TRBD1. This CDR3 is built from 15 residues. The ends lost 0 bases at V and 7 bases at J; junction bases unmatched: 8. CDR1 and CDR2 from the germline V gene are DFQATT and SNEGSKA (reference sequence). For the CDR3, the DNA is TGCAGTGCTAGAGATCGGACAGGAATGAGTGAAAAACTGTTTTTT. It yields the protein CSARDRTGMSEKLFF.

This clonotype was seen a few times. The CDR3 region has the DNA TGCAGTGCACCCCCGCGGGACAGGGTTTACAATGAGCAGTTCTTC. It yields the protein CSAPPRDRVYNEQFF. The chain carries TRBV20-1 and TRBJ2-1; the match to TRBD1 covers 9 bases. Germline V gene lookup returns CDR1 DFQATT and CDR2 SNEGSKA (reference sequence). The CDR3 runs to 15 residues. The junction had 10 bases not matched to a gene; V was cut back by 6 bases and J by 4 bases.

This chain joins TRBV4-3 and TRBJ1-4; D gene ambiguous. The germline V gene encodes CDR1 LGHNA and CDR2 YSLEER. The length of the CDR3 is 17 residues. V was trimmed by 1 base and J by 0 bases, leaving 12 bases between them. The CDR3 DNA follows: TGCGCCAGCAGCCAAGGTCGGTCCCCCACAACTAATGAAAAACTGTTTTTT. Residues: CASSQGRSPTTNEKLFF.

This clonotype has ten or more counts. The chain recombines TRBV20-1 with TRBJ1-5, with D unresolved. Trimming pared 5 bases from V and 2 bases from J, leaving 13 bases between. CDR3 length: 14 residues. Germline CDR1 DFQATT, CDR2 SNEGSKA (reference sequence). CDR3 protein: CSAPSAMGNQPQHF. CDR3 DNA sequence: TGCAGTGCTCCCTCAGCGATGGGCAATCAGCCCCAGCATTTT.

This chain uses TRBV20-1 with TRBJ2-2, with 15 bases fitting TRBD2. The CDR3 covers 19 residues. V lost 3 bases to trimming and J lost 7 bases; unmatched junction nucleotides: 15. Germline V gives CDR1 DFQATT, CDR2 SNEGSKA (reference sequence). This chain's CDR3 is CSARQIPGLAGGPGGELFF. The DNA of the CDR3 is TGCAGTGCTAGGCAGATTCCCGGACTAGCGGGGGGGCCTGGCGGGGAGCTGTTTTTT.

The table lists this clonotype with many counts. V is TRBV20-1 and J is TRBJ2-7; D not certain. The CDR3 has 16 residues. CDR1 and CDR2 from the germline V gene are DFQATT and SNEGSKA (reference sequence). The V and J ends lost 1 base and 5 bases respectively, with 21 bases between them. In DNA, the CDR3 is TGCAGTGCTAGAGGAGCCGGAATCTTGGGCATTCACGAGCAGTACTTC. As protein: CSARGAGILGIHEQYF.

There are a few counts of this clonotype. V and J are TRBV20-1 and TRBJ2-5; tentative D call: TRBD2 (6 bases). This CDR3 has 12 amino acids. Trimming pared 3 bases from V and 4 bases from J, leaving 9 bases between. Germline V gene sequence: CDR1 DFQATT, CDR2 SNEGSKA (reference sequence). The CDR3 is CSARYGGETQYF. In DNA, the CDR3 is TGCAGTGCTAGGTACGGGGGAGAGACCCAGTACTTC.

The chain links TRBV5-6 to TRBJ1-4, with a weak D call TRBD1 (6 bases). Germline V lookup: CDR1 SGHDT, CDR2 YYEEEE. This CDR3 has 13 residues. The V end was cut by 4 bases, the J end by 5 bases, with 9 bases between. The CDR3 is CASSRDKNEKLFF. CDR3 nucleotides: TGTGCCAGCAGCCGGGACAAAAATGAAAAACTGTTTTTT.

With regard to this clonotype: The junction differs from germline at one of its ends, possibly a read error. In nucleotides, the CDR3 is TGTGCCAGCAGCTTAGCGGAGACAGGCCTCCTCTCCAATAATTCACCCCTCCACTTT. It translates to CASSLAETGLLSNNSPLHF. The chain combines TRBV7-2 with TRBJ1-6, with D possibly TRBD1 on 6 matching bases. CDR1 and CDR2 (germline): SGHTA, FQGNSA. The CDR3 is made up of 19 amino acids.

This clonotype was counted a single time. The rearrangement joins TRBV15 to TRBJ2-7; TRBD2 aligns across 11 bases. The CDR3 sequence is 13 residues long. Germline CDR1 is LNHNV and CDR2 is YYDKDF (reference sequence). With 6 bases clipped from V and 3 bases from J, the junction kept 1 base outside the gene matches. CDR3 amino acids: CATRTSGDYEQYF. The CDR3 DNA sequence: TGTGCCACCAGGACTAGCGGGGACTACGAGCAGTACTTC.

This clonotype occurred a few times. The DNA for the CDR3 is TGCGCCAGCAGCCCGTACAGTCAAACCTACGAGCAGTACTTC. Its protein is CASSPYSQTYEQYF. The chain links TRBV5-1 to TRBJ2-7, with D unresolved. V was clipped by 4 bases and J by 2 bases, with 13 bases between them. The germline gives CDR1 SGHRS, CDR2 YFSETQ. The CDR3 contains 14 residues.